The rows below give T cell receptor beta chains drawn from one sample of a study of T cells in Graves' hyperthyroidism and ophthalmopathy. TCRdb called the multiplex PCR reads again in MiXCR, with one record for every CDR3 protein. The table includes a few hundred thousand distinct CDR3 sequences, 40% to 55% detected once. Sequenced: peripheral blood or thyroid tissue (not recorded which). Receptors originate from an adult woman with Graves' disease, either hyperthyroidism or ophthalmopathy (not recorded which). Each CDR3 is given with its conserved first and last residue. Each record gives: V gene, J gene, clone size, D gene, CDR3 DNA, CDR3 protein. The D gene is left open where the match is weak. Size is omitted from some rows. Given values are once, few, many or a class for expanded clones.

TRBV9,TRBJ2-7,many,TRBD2,TGTGCCAGCAGCCTGGAAGCGGGGGCGAATTACGAGCAGTACTTC,CASSLEAGANYEQYF
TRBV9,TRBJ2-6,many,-,TGTGCCAGCAGCGTAGTGGGCTCTGGGGCCAACGTCCTGACTTTC,CASSVVGSGANVLTF
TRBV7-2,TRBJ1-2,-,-,TGTGCCAGCAGCTTAGCGGTCCCCTATGGCTACACCTTC,CASSLAVPYGYTF
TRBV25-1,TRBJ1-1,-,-,TGTGCCAGCAGTGCTGGTCACAGGCCCACTGAAGCTTTCTTT,CASSAGHRPTEAFF
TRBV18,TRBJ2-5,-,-,TGTGCCAGCTCACGACGGATAGGAGAGACCCAGTACTTC,CASSRRIGETQYF
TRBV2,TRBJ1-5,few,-,TGTGCCAGCAGGACGGGGTTTTCGGATCAGCCCCAGCATTTT,CASRTGFSDQPQHF
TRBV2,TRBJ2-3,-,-,TGTGCCAGCCGCTGGAGCGCCTCAGGAGGTACGCAGTATTTT,CASRWSASGGTQYF
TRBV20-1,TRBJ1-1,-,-,TGCAGTGCTAGAGATGTGGGGGCCAGAAGAATAATGAACACTGAAGCTTTCTTT,CSARDVGARRIMNTEAFF
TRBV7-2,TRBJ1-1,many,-,TGTGCCAGCAGCTTACACCGGGACGCTGAAGCTTTCTTT,CASSLHRDAEAFF
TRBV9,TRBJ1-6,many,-,TGTGCCAGCAGCACCACTCAGGACAATAATTCACCCCTCCACTTT,CASSTTQDNNSPLHF